These 8 T cell receptor beta chains were all obtained from the same sample, sequenced in a study of graft-versus-host responses after intestinal transplantation. Assay: immunoSEQ multiplex PCR; the TCRdb copy retains only in-frame clones and omits some. This sample has 20,000 to 25,000 clones, with roughly 72% found just once. Intraepithelial and lamina propria lymphocytes were isolated from graft specimens. The sample was ileum tissue, taken 12 days after intestinal transplant. The receptors shown here come from a human patient who received an intestinal transplant, so some T cells may come from the graft donor.

The chain is built from TRBV7-3 and TRBJ2-7; no reliable D call. The CDR3 consists of 14 residues. Trimming pared 0 bases from V and 3 bases from J, leaving 9 bases between. Germline CDR1 reads SGHTA; CDR2 reads FQGTGA. The CDR3 nucleotides read TGTGCCAGCAGCTTAACAGGCGGTGGCTACGAGCAGTACTTC. Translation: CASSLTGGGYEQYF.

The rearrangement uses TRBV28 and TRBJ2-1, with no clear D. V lost 6 bases to trimming and J lost 4 bases, with 16 bases between them. The CDR3 has 15 amino acids. Germline CDR1 reads MDHEN; CDR2 reads SYDVKM. The CDR3 DNA reads as TGTGCCAGCAGCCTTCCCATGACTTATTACAATGAGCAGTTCTTC. It specifies CASSLPMTYYNEQFF.

Turning to this clone: Germline and junction disagree at one end, which may indicate a read error. The chain uses TRBV18 and TRBJ1-6, with 10 positions matching TRBD1. This CDR3 has 20 amino acids. The germline CDR1 and CDR2 sequences are KGHSH and LQKENI. Written as DNA, the CDR3 is TGTGCCAGCCCACCAGTGTGGGGACAGGGGATCGGAGGCTATAATTCACCCCTCCACTTT. Translating it yields CASPPVWGQGIGGYNSPLHF.

The chain recombines TRBV7-9 with TRBJ1-3; unclear D gene. CDR3 length: 12 amino acids. Germline loops: CDR1 SEHNR, CDR2 FQNEAQ (reference sequence). The ends were cut back, 1 base at V and 7 bases at J, with 5 bases in the middle. This CDR3 is CASSLVPNTIYF. In DNA form, the CDR3 reads TGTGCCAGCAGCTTAGTCCCGAACACCATATATTTT.

The chain combines TRBV27 with TRBJ2-7, with 9 bases identical to TRBD2. This CDR3 has 15 amino acids. Trimming took 6 bases from V and 6 from J; bases not matched to a gene: 12. Germline V lookup: CDR1 MNHEY, CDR2 SMNVEV (reference sequence). In nucleotides, the CDR3 is TGTGCCAGCAGCGTGGGTCAGCGGGGGGACTTCGAGCAGTACTTC. Its translation: CASSVGQRGDFEQYF.

The table lists this clone with a count of one. J is TRBJ1-2 and V is TRBV7-2, with a tentative D call TRBD1 (5 bases). Per germline, CDR1 SGHTA and CDR2 FQGNSA. This CDR3 region has 12 residues. The V gene lost 3 bases and the J gene lost 8 bases, with 10 bases spanning the gap. CDR3 sequence reads: CASSFGGRGYTF. The CDR3 DNA sequence: TGTGCCAGCAGCTTTGGGGGGAGAGGCTACACCTTC.

The V call is TRBV6-1, the J call TRBJ1-1; tentative D call: TRBD1 (6 bases). V lost 5 bases and J 5 bases, leaving 12 bases between the germline ends. CDR1 MNHNS and CDR2 SASEGT come from the germline V gene. The CDR3 is made up of 13 amino acids. The chain's CDR3 is CASSPQGRTEAFF. CDR3 nucleotides: TGTGCCAGCAGTCCACAGGGTCGGACTGAAGCTTTCTTT.

This rearrangement joins TRBV25-1 to TRBJ2-5, with a tentative D call TRBD2 (7 bases). V shed 1 base and J shed 2 bases, with 20 bases lying between them. CDR3 size: 18 residues. Germline V CDR1 and CDR2: MGHDK, SYGVNS. In nucleotides, the CDR3 is TGTGCCAGCAGTGAATCTTTTAGGGGGGGCGCCTGGCAAGAGACCCAGTACTTC. This sequence encodes CASSESFRGGAWQETQYF.